These T cell receptor beta chains were read from a single sample in a study of tumor and adjacent non-tumor tissue in lung cancer. TCRdb recomputed calls from the multiplex PCR reads with MiXCR, one row per CDR3 protein. The table records 45,000 to 65,000 distinct CDR3 sequences, 74% of them present only once. Sequences were obtained from distant non-tumor lung tissue. These TCRs come from a woman aged 55-69 years with non-small cell lung cancer. Each CDR3 is given with its conserved first and last residue. Size tells how often a clone was seen (once, few, many) or the class of an expanded clone, and some rows leave it out.

V gene	CDR3 length	J gene	clone size	CDR3 protein
TRBV11-2	14	TRBJ2-5	.	CAGSPQGGQETQYF
TRBV11-2	14	TRBJ1-2	.	CVSTDLRGPHGYTF
TRBV6-5	18	TRBJ2-2	many	CASSYPMTTSGNTGELFF
TRBV6-2/TRBV6-3	12	TRBJ2-6	.	CASAGGAKVLTF
TRBV6-5	15	TRBJ2-3	once	CASRVGAGSSVMQYF
TRBV4-3	13	TRBJ1-2	.	CASNQRTGNGYTF
TRBV11-1	14	TRBJ2-1	.	CTSSQAGGFDEQFF
TRBV29-1	13	TRBJ2-7	.	CSVRQGVSYEQCF
TRBV6-6	14	TRBJ2-1	.	CGSILDIGAGEQFF
TRBV4-1	12	TRBJ1-6	.	CASSQPSWPLHF
TRBV4-1	14	TRBJ2-7	.	CASNHPGPNREQYF
TRBV7-8	14	TRBJ2-6	many	CASSYGTLANVLTF
TRBV29-1	14	TRBJ1-1	.	CSAARKGAWTEAFF
TRBV6-2/TRBV6-3	12	TRBJ2-1	.	CASSYIGNEQFF
TRBV11-2	16	TRBJ1-1	.	CVSGSGDRGMNTEAFF
TRBV11-2	12	TRBJ2-7	.	CTSNRGSYEQYF
TRBV6-6	12	TRBJ1-5	once	CASRVIDQAQHF
TRBV28	14	TRBJ2-7	.	CASSLLLSSFEQYF
TRBV12-3/TRBV12-4	16	TRBJ1-2	once	CASTVRDRGGSHGYTF
TRBV28	15	TRBJ1-5	.	CASSLVTATSQPQHF
TRBV12-3/TRBV12-4	16	TRBJ2-4	once	CASSFEGQVAKNIQYF
TRBV14	14	TRBJ1-6	.	CASSHIGNESPLHF
TRBV4-3	16	TRBJ1-2	.	CASSHDSTDSLYGYTF
TRBV6-2/TRBV6-3	16	TRBJ2-7	.	CASSFGLTPSEGEHYF
TRBV5-1	14	TRBJ1-1	many	CASSVDRRRPEAFF
TRBV12-3/TRBV12-4	17	TRBJ1-1	.	CASSFPDLDRGRAEAFF
TRBV4-1	12	TRBJ2-3	.	CASSQDGGRQYF
TRBV6-2/TRBV6-3	15	TRBJ2-1	.	CTSSSSADNHNEQFF
TRBV28	13	TRBJ2-7	.	CASSLAVAYKLYF
TRBV4-3	17	TRBJ2-1	many	CASSQGYRDVPYNEQFF
TRBV5-1	13	TRBJ2-2	.	CVNSLERTGELFF
TRBV12-3/TRBV12-4	17	TRBJ1-2	.	CASSSSGGGGFNYGYTF
TRBV12-3/TRBV12-4	12	TRBJ2-2	.	CANSFVGGEPFF
TRBV28	15	TRBJ1-2	many	CASSLSQTTNYGYTF
TRBV20-1	9	TRBJ1-2	.	CSARDGYTF
TRBV6-2/TRBV6-3	17	TRBJ2-2	.	CVSSYTQQMANTGELFF
TRBV12-3/TRBV12-4	19	TRBJ2-5	.	CASSPRYRGPVRYQETQYF
TRBV30	13	TRBJ2-7	many	CAWNWGGLGEQYF
TRBV6-5	14	TRBJ2-5	.	CTSSAQLEEETQYF
TRBV6-2/TRBV6-3	14	TRBJ2-1	.	CASNPVLSGNEQFF
TRBV29-1	16	TRBJ1-2	medium-sized	CSVELLARQDNYGYTF
TRBV20-1	14	TRBJ1-2	.	CCALPGHGGYGYTF
TRBV6-2/TRBV6-3	15	TRBJ1-6	.	CAGSYFRIENSPLHF
TRBV13	19	TRBJ2-1	many	CASSLGLAGVLSVSNEQFF
TRBV6-6	13	TRBJ1-2	.	CASSPGGGEGHTF
TRBV18	17	TRBJ1-6	.	CVSSPSAESSYNSPLHF
TRBV29-1	15	TRBJ1-2	.	CNPQGVGIANSGYTF
TRBV20-1	14	TRBJ1-6	many	CSARGQGAGTPLHF
TRBV9	15	TRBJ2-5	.	CASSPGQGTKETQYF
TRBV20-1	16	TRBJ2-1	.	CSTRLQGRSSYNEQFF
TRBV11-2	14	TRBJ1-5	medium-sized	CASSFWGSNQPQHF
TRBV4-3	15	TRBJ2-4	.	CSSSLGTGERNIKYF
TRBV20-1	14	TRBJ2-7	few	CSVRAGGNSYEQYF
TRBV9	15	TRBJ2-5	.	CASSVVYGREETQYF